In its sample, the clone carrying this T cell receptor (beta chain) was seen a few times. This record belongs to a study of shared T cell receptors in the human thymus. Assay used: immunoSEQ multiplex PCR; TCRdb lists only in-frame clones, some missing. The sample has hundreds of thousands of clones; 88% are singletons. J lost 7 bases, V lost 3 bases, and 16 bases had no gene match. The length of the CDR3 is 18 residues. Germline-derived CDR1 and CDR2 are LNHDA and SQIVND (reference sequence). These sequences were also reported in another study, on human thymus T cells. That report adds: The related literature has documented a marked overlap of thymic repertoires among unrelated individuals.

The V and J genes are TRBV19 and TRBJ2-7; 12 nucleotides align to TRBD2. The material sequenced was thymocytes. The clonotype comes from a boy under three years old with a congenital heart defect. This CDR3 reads CASSIRAGKLAGGGEQYF. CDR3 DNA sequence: TGTGCCAGTAGTATTCGGGCAGGGAAACTAGCGGGAGGCGGGGAGCAGTACTTC.